This T cell receptor (beta chain) was obtained from a study of identifying expanded T cells in peripheral blood. The CDR3 loop spans 16 amino acids. Trimming removed 0 bases from V and 1 base from J; junction bases left unmatched: 6. Germline CDR1 is SGHRS and CDR2 is YFSETQ. The method was immunoSEQ multiplex PCR; TCRdb's version includes in-frame clones alone and lacks a portion of them. The sample contains over 90,000 clones, over 75% of which appear only once. Sequenced input: blood. The gene calls are TRBV5-1 and TRBJ2-5; 7 positions match TRBD2. This TCR was sampled from a person aged 18 to 69 in good health. The CDR3 region has the DNA TGCGCCAGCAGCTTGGTAGGAGCGGGGAGCCAAGAGACCCAGTACTTC. Translating gives CASSLVGAGSQETQYF.